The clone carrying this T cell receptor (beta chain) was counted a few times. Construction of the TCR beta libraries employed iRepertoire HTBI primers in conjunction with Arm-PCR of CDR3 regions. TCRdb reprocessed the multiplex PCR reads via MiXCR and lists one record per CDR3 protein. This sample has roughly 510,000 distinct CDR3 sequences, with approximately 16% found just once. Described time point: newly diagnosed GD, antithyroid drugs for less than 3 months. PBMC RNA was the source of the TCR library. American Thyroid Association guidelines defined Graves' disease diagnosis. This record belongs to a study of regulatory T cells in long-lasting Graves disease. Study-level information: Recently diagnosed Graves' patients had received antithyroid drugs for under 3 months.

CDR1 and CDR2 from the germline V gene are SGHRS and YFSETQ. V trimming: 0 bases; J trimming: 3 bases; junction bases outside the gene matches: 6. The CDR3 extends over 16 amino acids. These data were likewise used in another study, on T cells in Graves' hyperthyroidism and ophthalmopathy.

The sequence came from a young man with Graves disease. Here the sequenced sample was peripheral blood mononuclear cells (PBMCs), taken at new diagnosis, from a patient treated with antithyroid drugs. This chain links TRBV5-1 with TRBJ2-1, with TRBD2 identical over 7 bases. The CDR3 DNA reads TGCGCCAGCAGCTTGGAGGCTAGCGGAGACTACAATGAGCAGTTCTTC. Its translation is CASSLEASGDYNEQFF.